Included here is one TCR beta chain sequence, with context. The antigen it recognizes is unknown. The read ends 3 residues before the CDR3 terminus; that terminus is restored from the germline J gene. Every participant had a single incident cervical HPV16 infection, and women with prevalent HPV16 infections were excluded. Cervical HPV DNA was detected with MY09/MY11 PCR, and genotyping was done with dot-blot hybridization. About 15 mL of heparinized blood were centrifuged, and the buffy coat was aliquoted, frozen at -30°C, then stored at -80°C. QIAGEN kits were used to extract genomic DNA from the buffy coat specimens. V lost 2 bases and J lost 6 bases; the stretch between them is 10 bases long. Looking up the germline V gene yields CDR1 SGHVS and CDR2 FQNEAQ. The cysteine opens and the phenylalanine closes a CDR3 of 13 amino acids. The 30 bases shown cover part of the CDR3, and their frame starts at base 1.

These data belong to a study of T cells in women clearing cervical HPV infection (dated by TCRdb to the late 2010s). With regard to the full study: The cases were about 27 women with histologically confirmed HPV16-related CIN3 or worse, and 2 of these cases were invasive cancers. Since only a few of the women had HLA typing available, the possibility that HLA type was acting as a confounder could not be ruled out. Case blood was taken at the visit when the lesion was first identified, whereas control blood was taken when infection was no longer detected. Cases were matched to controls by age within five years and by the year the sample was collected. In the parent cohort, 10,049 women aged 18 or older were enrolled in Guanacaste, Costa Rica, during about 1992 to 1994 and then followed for less than 8 years. Five blinded duplicates per group were added as quality controls, giving 60 or so samples: approximately 50 participants and ten or so replicates. Median age was about 32 years in cases versus over 37 in controls, and baseline characteristics did not differ significantly. An exploratory proof-of-principle case-control study, nested within the Guanacaste HPV Natural History Study in Costa Rica, was conducted to compare TCR repertoires across cervical HPV16 outcomes. The 20 to 25 controls were women who cleared a single incident HPV16 infection within 12 months without developing precancer or cancer. Among cases, blood sampling came a median of approximately 150 days after lesion detection, with an interquartile range of roughly 90 to 230 days.

TCR beta CDR3 regions were amplified by multiplex PCR from an average of around 1,200 ng genomic DNA per sample using the immunoSEQ assay. To correct primer bias, the assay used a complete synthetic TCR repertoire to set an amplification baseline. The amplicons were sequenced using the Illumina platform. The original methods were these. Sequences were error-corrected by clustering with frequency ratios and a modified nearest-neighbor algorithm and were then analyzed in the immunoSEQ Analyzer with IMGT gene definitions. At each rarefaction depth, TCR richness and evenness were averaged across 20 rarefaction repeats, and any sample with fewer sequences than the depth was left out. Relative abundances of V, D and J genes were compared between groups using Wilcoxon rank sum tests, with FDR correction applied. For the blinded duplicates, the intraclass correlation was roughly 96% for TCR richness and averaged about 81% across more than 60 gene segments. Entries here come from immuneACCESS through TCRdb and include only in-frame sequences with V and J called. Some clones fail to appear in such tables; in the studies checked, an unresolved V gene covers under half of the shortfall, and the cause of the remainder is unknown. V and J calls plus clone size are reproduced from that table; the DNA served to infer D and trimming. The sample's table covers under 45,000 clones. The top ten clones comprise around 7% of the sample.

The full study reports these points: Cases had lower TRBV6-7 relative abundance than controls (about 0.1% versus 0.15%; Bonferroni P = 0.0008). The cross-sectional design could not show whether the associations came before the infection or were a result of it, and neither effector/memory subsets nor HPV-specific T cells were isolated. Random forest classifiers combining richness and V gene abundances distinguished cases from controls with an estimated AUC of just under 0.85. Because the number of T cells in each sample was unknown, differences in richness could reflect differing T-cell content rather than repertoire biology. CIN3+ cases had significantly higher TCR repertoire richness than controls across sequencing depths, but evenness did not differ between the groups.

Sequences were obtained from blood buffy coat. This clonotype originated in a woman between 18 and 70 years old with a cervical HPV16 infection that either progressed to CIN3+ or cleared (not recorded which). This chain is built from TRBV7-8 and TRBJ1-2, with a weak D call of TRBD1 (5 bases match). Partial CDR3 DNA: TGTGCCAGCAGCTTACCAGGGTTTAATGGC. This sequence encodes CASSLPGFNG. The full CDR3 is CASSLPGFNGYTF.